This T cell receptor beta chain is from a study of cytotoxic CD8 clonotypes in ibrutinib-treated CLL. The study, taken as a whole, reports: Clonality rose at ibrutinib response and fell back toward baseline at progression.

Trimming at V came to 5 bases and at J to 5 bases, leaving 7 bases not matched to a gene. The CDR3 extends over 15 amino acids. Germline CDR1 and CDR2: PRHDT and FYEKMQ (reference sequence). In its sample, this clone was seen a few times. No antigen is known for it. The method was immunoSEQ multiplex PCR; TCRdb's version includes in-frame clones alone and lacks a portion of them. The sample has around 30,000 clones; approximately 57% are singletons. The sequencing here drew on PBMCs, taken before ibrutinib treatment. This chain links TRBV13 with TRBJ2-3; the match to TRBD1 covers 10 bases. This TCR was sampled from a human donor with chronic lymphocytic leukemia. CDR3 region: CASSLRTGGVDTQYF. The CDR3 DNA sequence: TGTGCCAGCAGCCTGCGGACAGGGGGAGTAGATACGCAGTATTTT.